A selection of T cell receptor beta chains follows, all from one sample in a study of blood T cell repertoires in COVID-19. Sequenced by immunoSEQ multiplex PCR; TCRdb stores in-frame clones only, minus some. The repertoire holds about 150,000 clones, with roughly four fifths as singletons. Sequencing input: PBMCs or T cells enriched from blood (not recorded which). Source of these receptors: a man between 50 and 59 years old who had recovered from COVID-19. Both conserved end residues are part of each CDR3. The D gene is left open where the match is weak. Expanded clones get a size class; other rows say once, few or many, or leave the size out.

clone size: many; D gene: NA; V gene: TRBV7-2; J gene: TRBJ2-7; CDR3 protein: CASSLSGLGYEQYF; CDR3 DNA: TGTGCCAGCAGCTTATCAGGGTTAGGGTACGAGCAGTACTTC
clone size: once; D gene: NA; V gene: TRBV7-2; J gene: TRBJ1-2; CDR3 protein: CASSSAGQFSLKNYGYTF; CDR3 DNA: TGTGCCAGCAGCTCGGCGGGGCAGTTTAGTTTGAAGAACTATGGCTACACCTTC
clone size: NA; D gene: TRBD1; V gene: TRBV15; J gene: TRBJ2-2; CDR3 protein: CATSSPGTGGSGELFF; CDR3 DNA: TGTGCCACCAGCAGCCCCGGGACAGGGGGCAGCGGGGAGCTGTTTTTT
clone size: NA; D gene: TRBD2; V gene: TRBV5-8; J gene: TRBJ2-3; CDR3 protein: CASSLGPAGGQDTQYF; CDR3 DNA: TGTGCCAGCAGCTTGGGGCCAGCGGGGGGGCAAGATACGCAGTATTTT
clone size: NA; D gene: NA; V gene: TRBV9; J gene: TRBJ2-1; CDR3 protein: CASSVDPGSYNEQFF; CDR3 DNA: TGTGCCAGCAGCGTAGACCCAGGCTCCTACAATGAGCAGTTCTTC
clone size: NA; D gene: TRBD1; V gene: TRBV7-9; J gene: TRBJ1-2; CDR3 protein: CASSRTNRGGYGYTF; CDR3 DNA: TGTGCCAGCAGCCGAACAAACAGGGGAGGCTATGGCTACACCTTC
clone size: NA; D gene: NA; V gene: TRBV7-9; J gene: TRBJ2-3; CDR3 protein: CASSAFTDTQYF; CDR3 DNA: TGTGCCAGCAGCGCGTTCACAGATACGCAGTATTTT
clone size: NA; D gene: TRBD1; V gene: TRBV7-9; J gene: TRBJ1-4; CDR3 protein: CASSPRGQVNEKLFF; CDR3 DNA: TGTGCCAGCAGCCCAAGGGGACAGGTGAATGAAAAACTGTTTTTT
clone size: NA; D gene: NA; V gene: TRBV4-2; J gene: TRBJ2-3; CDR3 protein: CASSQDREVSTDTQYF; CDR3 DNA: TGTGCCAGCAGCCAAGACAGGGAGGTTAGCACAGATACGCAGTATTTT
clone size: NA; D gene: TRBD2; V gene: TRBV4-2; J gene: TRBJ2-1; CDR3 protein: CASSHRGLAGFNEQFF; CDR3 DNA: TGTGCCAGCAGCCACCGTGGACTAGCGGGGTTCAATGAGCAGTTCTTC
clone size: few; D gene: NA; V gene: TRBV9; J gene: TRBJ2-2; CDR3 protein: CASSVFETGELFF; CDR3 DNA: TGTGCCAGCAGCGTATTTGAGACCGGGGAGCTGTTTTTT
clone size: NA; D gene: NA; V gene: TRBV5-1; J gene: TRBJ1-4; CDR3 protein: CASSFRSLNEKLFF; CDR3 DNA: TGCGCCAGCAGCTTTCGGAGCTTGAATGAAAAACTGTTTTTT
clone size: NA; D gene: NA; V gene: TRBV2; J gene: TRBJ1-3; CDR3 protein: CASSGPRTAGNTIYF; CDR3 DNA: TGTGCCAGCAGTGGTCCTCGAACAGCTGGAAACACCATATATTTT
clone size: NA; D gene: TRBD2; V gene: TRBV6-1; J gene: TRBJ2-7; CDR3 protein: CASSEALRAGGAYEQYF; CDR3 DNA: TGTGCCAGCAGTGAAGCTCTCCGGGCGGGGGGTGCCTACGAGCAGTACTTC
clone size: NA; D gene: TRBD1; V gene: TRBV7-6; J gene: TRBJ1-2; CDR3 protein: CASSPRDRGPGGYTF; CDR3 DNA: TGTGCCAGCAGCCCCCGTGACAGGGGGCCTGGGGGCTACACCTTC
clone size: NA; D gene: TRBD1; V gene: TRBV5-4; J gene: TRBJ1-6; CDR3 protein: CASSLDRGLSNSPLHF; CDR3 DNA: TGTGCCAGCAGCTTAGACAGGGGGCTTAGTAATTCACCCCTCCACTTT
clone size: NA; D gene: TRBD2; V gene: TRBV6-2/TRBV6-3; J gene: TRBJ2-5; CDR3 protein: CASSPQAGGLETQYF; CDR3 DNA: TGTGCCAGCAGCCCCCAAGCGGGGGGTTTGGAGACCCAGTACTTC
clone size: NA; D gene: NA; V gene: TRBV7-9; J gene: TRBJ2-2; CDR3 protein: CASSSPTRGAGNTGELFF; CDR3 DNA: TGTGCCAGCAGCTCGCCCACACGGGGGGCGGGAAACACCGGGGAGCTGTTTTTT
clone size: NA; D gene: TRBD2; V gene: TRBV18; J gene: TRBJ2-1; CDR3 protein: CASSPPGSGGSDEQFF; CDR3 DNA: TGTGCCAGCTCACCACCGGGCAGCGGGGGGTCAGATGAGCAGTTCTTC
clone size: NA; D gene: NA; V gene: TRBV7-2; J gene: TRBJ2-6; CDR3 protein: CASRQGGGSGANVLTF; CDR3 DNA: TGTGCCAGCAGGCAAGGGGGGGGCTCTGGGGCCAACGTCCTGACTTTC
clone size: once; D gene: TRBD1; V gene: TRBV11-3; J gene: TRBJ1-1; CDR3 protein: CASSFNRGRRTEAFF; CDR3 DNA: TGTGCCAGCAGCTTCAACAGGGGGCGCAGGACTGAAGCTTTCTTT
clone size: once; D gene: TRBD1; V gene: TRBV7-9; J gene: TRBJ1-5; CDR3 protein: CASSLSTGVRNQPQHF; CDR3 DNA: TGTGCCAGCAGCTTGTCTACAGGGGTTCGCAATCAGCCCCAGCATTTT
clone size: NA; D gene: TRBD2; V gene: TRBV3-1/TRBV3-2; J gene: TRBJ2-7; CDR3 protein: CASSPGLAGAKQYF; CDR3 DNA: TGTGCCAGCAGCCCGGGACTAGCGGGGGCCAAGCAGTACTTC
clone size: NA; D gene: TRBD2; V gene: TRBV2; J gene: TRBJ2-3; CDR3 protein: CASSGQRGRGGTQYF; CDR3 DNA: TGTGCCAGCAGTGGTCAGCGGGGGCGGGGTGGTACGCAGTATTTT
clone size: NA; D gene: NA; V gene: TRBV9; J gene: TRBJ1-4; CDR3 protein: CASSPSGGGDEKLFF; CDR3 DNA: TGTGCCAGCAGCCCGAGTGGGGGGGGCGATGAAAAACTGTTTTTT
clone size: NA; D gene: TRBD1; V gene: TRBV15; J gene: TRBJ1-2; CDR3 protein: CATSVDRGRGYTF; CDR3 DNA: TGTGCCACCAGCGTGGACAGGGGGAGAGGCTACACCTTC
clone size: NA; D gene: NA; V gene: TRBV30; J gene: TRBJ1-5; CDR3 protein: CAWSHRDNQPQHF; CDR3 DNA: TGTGCCTGGAGTCACCGGGACAATCAGCCCCAGCATTTT